The source of this T cell receptor beta chain is a study of OX40 agonist ivuxolimab in advanced cancers. Study information: Patients were treated with intravenous ivuxolimab, dosed at 0.01 to 10 mg/kg and infused every 2 weeks. People in dose escalation had one of these cancers: hepatocellular carcinoma, melanoma, renal cell or head and neck cancer. Allowance was made for prior anti-PD-1, anti-PD-L1 or anti-CTLA-4 therapy, and around 44% had some.

The V and J ends lost 0 bases and 3 bases, in that order; junction bases with no gene match: 5. The CDR3 loop spans 19 amino acids. Profiled with immunoSEQ multiplex PCR; TCRdb holds only in-frame clones, not every one. The sample records about 60,000 clones, about 89% being singletons. The TCR was taken from an adult with an advanced solid tumor such as melanoma, head and neck, liver or kidney cancer. Specimen: CD4+ or CD8+ T cells sorted from blood, collected in a trial of the OX40 agonist ivuxolimab. V is TRBV6-7 and J is TRBJ2-2; 15 bases line up with TRBD2. TRBV6-7 is classed as an ORF, of uncertain function. CDR3 sequence: CASSYSGLAGGHDTGELFF. CDR3 nucleotide sequence: TGTGCCAGCAGTTACTCAGGACTAGCGGGGGGGCATGACACCGGGGAGCTGTTTTTT.